Below are 19 T cell receptor beta chains sequenced from a single sample in a study of response to subunit inactivated influenza vaccine (dated by TCRdb to 2016 to 2018). Receptors were amplified or captured by RT-PCR. Instrument used: Illumina HiSeq 2500. The public reads were reprocessed in TCRdb via fastp at Q25 and MiXCR, keeping in-frame beta chains. Rows are unified per CDR3 protein, each entry keeping the most common DNA and genes. In this sample the table shows 650,000 to 850,000 distinct CDR3 sequences, about 14% of which occur a single time. The ten largest account for around 7% of the sample. This specimen was PBMCs from blood, taken 14 to 15 days before vaccination. All receptors come from a man in his fifties or sixties who received an inactivated influenza vaccine. Donor details come from another sample of the same person, matched by shared clones.

The table lists this clonotype with a few counts. The chain is built from TRBV5-1 and TRBJ2-6; D gene uncertain. V shed 3 bases and J shed 2 bases, with 6 bases lying between them. This CDR3 spans 14 amino acids. Germline CDR1 SGHRS, CDR2 YFSETQ. CDR3 region: CASSSVTGANVLTF. CDR3 coding DNA: TGCGCCAGCAGCTCCGTCACTGGGGCCAACGTCCTGACTTTC.

The rearrangement joins TRBV27 to TRBJ2-7; D not certain. The CDR3 spans 11 residues. With 8 bases removed from V and 3 bases from J, the gap between germline ends came to 8 bases. In germline, CDR1 is MNHEY, CDR2 SMNVEV (reference sequence). CDR3 loop: CASRSLYEQYF. CDR3 in DNA: TGTGCCAGCCGCTCCCTCTACGAGCAGTACTTC.

This clonotype was seen ten or more times. This chain uses TRBV4-3 with TRBJ2-2; D remains unclear. The V end was cut by 0 bases, the J end by 7 bases, with 9 bases between. The CDR3 spans 14 residues. The germline V gene encodes CDR1 LGHNA and CDR2 YSLEER. CDR3 nucleotide sequence: TGCGCCAGCAGCCAAGATTATGTGTACGGGGAGCTGTTTTTT. It yields the protein CASSQDYVYGELFF.

This clonotype was detected a few times. The chain couples TRBV10-2 to TRBJ1-5; D not certain. The CDR3 loop spans 15 amino acids. Germline V gene data show CDR1 as WSHSY and CDR2 as SAAADI. V was clipped by 0 bases and J by 3 bases, with 9 bases between them. The CDR3 nucleotides read TGCGCCAGCAGTGAGTCGGGTAGTGACAATCAGCCCCAGCATTTT. The encoded protein is CASSESGSDNQPQHF.

In its sample, this clonotype was seen a few times. The chain joins TRBV18 to TRBJ2-3, with 12 nucleotides matching TRBD2. CDR3 length: 17 residues. Germline CDR1 KGHSH, CDR2 LQKENI. With V trimmed by 0 bases and J by 4 bases, 5 bases remained unmatched. As DNA, the CDR3 is TGTGCCAGCTCACCACCCCTAGCGGGGGGGCATCCAGATACGCAGTATTTT. Its protein product is CASSPPLAGGHPDTQYF.

The chain is built from TRBV5-1 and TRBJ1-5, with D tentatively TRBD1 (5 bases). CDR3 length equals 15 residues. Trimming pared 0 bases from V and 2 bases from J, leaving 9 bases between. The germline CDR1 and CDR2 sequences are SGHRS and YFSETQ. CDR3 residues: CASSLGDGRNQPQHF. For the CDR3, the DNA is TGCGCCAGCAGCTTGGGGGACGGACGCAATCAGCCCCAGCATTTT.

This chain joins TRBV29-1 and TRBJ2-5; 9 bases fit TRBD2. V shed 3 bases and J 9 bases; nucleotides not matched to a gene: 11. The CDR3 sequence is 14 residues long. Germline-derived CDR1 and CDR2 are SQVTM and ANQGSEA. The CDR3, as DNA: TGCAGCGTTGATGCTAGCGGGACCACCGGGGCCCAGTACTTC. Its protein is CSVDASGTTGAQYF.

The rearrangement joins TRBV5-1 to TRBJ2-7; D might be TRBD2 (6 bases). V lost 0 bases and J lost 2, with 12 bases in between. This CDR3 is 15 amino acids long. Germline CDR1 is SGHRS and CDR2 is YFSETQ. The CDR3 here is CASSLGSGAAYEQYF. For the CDR3, the DNA is TGCGCCAGCAGCTTGGGTAGCGGCGCCGCCTACGAGCAGTACTTC.

The DNA for the CDR3 is TGTGCCAGCGGGCTTAGAAGGGGCACCATATATTTT. Amino acid sequence: CASGLRRGTIYF. The V gene is TRBV28, the J gene TRBJ1-3; the D gene is possibly TRBD1 (5 bases). Trimming pared 8 bases from V and 9 bases from J, leaving 14 bases between. Per the germline V gene, CDR1 is MDHEN and CDR2 is SYDVKM. CDR3 length: 12 amino acids.

The chain joins TRBV7-9 to TRBJ2-7, with D tentatively TRBD2 (5 bases). The germline CDR1 and CDR2 sequences are SEHNR and FQNEAQ (reference sequence). The length of the CDR3 is 14 residues. V was shortened by 5 bases and J by 1 base, with 12 bases between the two germline ends. CDR3 sequence (DNA): TGTGCCAGCAGCGAGGGCCGGCTGTCCTACGAGCAGTACTTC. It codes for CASSEGRLSYEQYF.

In its sample, this clonotype was seen a few times. The chain joins TRBV20-1 to TRBJ2-5; D is ambiguous. The CDR3 covers 15 residues. Germline-derived CDR1 and CDR2 are DFQATT and SNEGSKA (reference sequence). V lost 6 bases to trimming and J lost 3 bases, with 20 bases between them. The CDR3 sequence: CSADPHLMAEETQYF. CDR3 DNA sequence: TGCAGTGCCGACCCCCACCTAATGGCTGAAGAGACCCAGTACTTC.

The rearrangement uses TRBV7-8 and TRBJ1-3, with D unclear. Germline values: CDR1 SGHVS, CDR2 FQNEAQ. Trimming cost V 5 bases and J 0 bases, with 14 bases left between them. The CDR3 is made up of 16 amino acids. The CDR3 coding sequence is TGTGCCAGCAGCCGGCGGGTAACACCCTCTGGAAACACCATATATTTT. Protein: CASSRRVTPSGNTIYF.

The chain links TRBV9 to TRBJ1-1; D not resolved. The CDR3 is 13 amino acids. Trimming removed 0 bases from V and 6 bases from J, with 9 bases in between. The germline V gene has CDR1 SGDLS and CDR2 YYNGEE. The CDR3 bases are TGTGCCAGCAGCGTAGGGGTGGGCTCTGAAGCTTTCTTT. Protein sequence: CASSVGVGSEAFF.

This clonotype came up a few times. V gene TRBV11-1 combines with J gene TRBJ1-4; no clear D gene. Germline CDR1 SGHAT, CDR2 FQDESV (reference sequence). V was shortened by 5 bases and J by 3 bases, with 13 bases between the two germline ends. The CDR3 length is 15 residues. DNA of the CDR3: TGTGCCAGCAGCATTGGGCTCTCCGCTAATGAAAAACTGTTTTTT. The encoded protein is CASSIGLSANEKLFF.

This clonotype was seen ten or more times. The chain couples TRBV24-1 to TRBJ2-4; 8 bases line up with TRBD1. The trim removed 2 bases at V and 0 bases at J, leaving 11 bases unmatched. Germline CDR1 and CDR2: KGHDR and SFDVKD. This CDR3 contains 19 residues. CDR3 sequence: CATSDSAGGPQLAKNIQYF. As DNA, the CDR3 is TGTGCCACCAGTGATTCGGCAGGGGGCCCCCAACTAGCCAAAAACATTCAGTACTTC.

In its sample, this clonotype was seen a few times. The chain combines TRBV7-2 with TRBJ2-2, with 13 bases fitting TRBD2. The CDR3 length is 15 residues. V shed 6 bases, J shed 7 bases, and the junction held 5 bases outside the gene matches. Germline V gene sequence: CDR1 SGHTA, CDR2 FQGNSA. The CDR3 region has the DNA TGTGCCAGCAGAACTAGCGGGGGGGCCGTCGGGGAGCTGTTTTTT. This encodes CASRTSGGAVGELFF.

This clonotype occurred a few times. The chain links TRBV4-3 to TRBJ2-5, with 8 bases lining up with TRBD1. V gave up 0 bases and J gave up 4 bases; unmatched junction bases: 10. Germline V gene sequence: CDR1 LGHNA, CDR2 YSLEER. The CDR3 length is 17 residues. CDR3 nucleotide sequence: TGCGCCAGCAGCCAAGATTCCTCAGGGGGCCCGAGAGAGACCCAGTACTTC. Its protein product is CASSQDSSGGPRETQYF.

This chain links TRBV27 with TRBJ2-1, with D perhaps matching TRBD2 (5 bases). This CDR3 contains 14 residues. The V and J ends lost 7 bases and 2 bases respectively, with 12 bases between them. Per germline, CDR1 MNHEY and CDR2 SMNVEV (reference sequence). Written as DNA, the CDR3 is TGTGCCAGCACTCGGACTGGAACCTACAATGAGCAGTTCTTC. The encoded protein is CASTRTGTYNEQFF.

Only a few counts were recorded for this clonotype. The chain employs TRBV28 and TRBJ2-7; D is possibly TRBD2 (6 bases). Trimming shortened V by 7 bases and J by 6 bases, and 19 bases separated the two germline ends. Germline V gene data show CDR1 as MDHEN and CDR2 as SYDVKM. This CDR3 has 14 amino acids. This CDR3 is CASTSGGSSLEQYF. The CDR3 coding sequence is TGTGCCAGCACATCCGGGGGTAGCTCGCTCGAGCAGTACTTC.